The 28 T cell receptor beta chains listed next were all sequenced from one sample in a study of blood T cell repertoires in COVID-19. Repertoires were generated with immunoSEQ multiplex PCR, while TCRdb's copy carries only in-frame clones and drops some. The data contain hundreds of thousands of clones, roughly nine tenths of them singletons. Sequencing input: peripheral blood. These receptor sequences come from a woman aged 45 to 65 with COVID-19, enrolled during active disease.

The DNA of the CDR3 is TGTGCCAGTAGTCCACTTAGCGGGGGATACAATGAGCAGTTCTTC. This translates into CASSPLSGGYNEQFF. J is TRBJ2-1 and V is TRBV19; 9 bases are shared with TRBD2. J lost 4 bases, V lost 5 bases, and 6 bases had no gene match. Germline CDR1 is LNHDA and CDR2 is SQIVND (reference sequence). The CDR3 totals 15 residues.

V and J are TRBV7-9 and TRBJ1-5; 7 nucleotides match TRBD1. After removal of 4 bases from V and 9 bases from J, the junction contained 0 bases not matched to a gene. The CDR3 runs to 11 residues. Looked up from germline, CDR1 is SEHNR and CDR2 is FQNEAQ (reference sequence). The CDR3 DNA reads as TGTGCCAGCAGCTCAGGGGGGCCCCAGCATTTT. Translated, it gives CASSSGGPQHF.

This clone came up once. V gene TRBV27 combines with J gene TRBJ2-7, with a weak D call TRBD1 (6 bases). V was pared by 4 bases and J by 6 bases, with 10 bases between. CDR3 size: 12 residues. Germline CDR1 and CDR2: MNHEY and SMNVEV (reference sequence). The CDR3 bases are TGTGCCAGCAGTTCTCAGACAGGCGAGCAGTACTTC. Translated, it gives CASSSQTGEQYF.

V gene TRBV18 combines with J gene TRBJ2-3; 7 bases align to TRBD1. Germline CDR1 and CDR2: KGHSH and LQKENI. The V gene end was trimmed by 5 bases and the J gene end by 2 bases; junction bases not matched to a gene: 4. The CDR3 is 14 amino acids. This CDR3 reads CASSWGQTTDTQYF. DNA of the CDR3: TGTGCCAGCTCATGGGGACAGACCACAGATACGCAGTATTTT.

The V gene is TRBV28, the J gene TRBJ2-1; 7 bases agree with TRBD2. The ends lost 5 bases at V and 2 bases at J; junction bases unmatched: 6. This CDR3 has 15 amino acids. CDR1 and CDR2 (germline): MDHEN, SYDVKM. Here the CDR3 reads CASSPPAGPYNEQFF. DNA for the CDR3: TGTGCCAGCAGTCCCCCAGCGGGGCCCTACAATGAGCAGTTCTTC.

The chain employs TRBV7-6 and TRBJ2-3; a weak D match, TRBD1 (5 bases). Trimming removed 5 bases from V and 4 bases from J, with 16 bases in between. Germline assignment: CDR1 SGHVS and CDR2 FNYEAQ. The length of the CDR3 is 15 residues. The DNA for the CDR3 is TGTGCCAGCAGCGCACCCCCAGGGCGGCCAGATACGCAGTATTTT. Its protein product is CASSAPPGRPDTQYF.

The V gene is TRBV30, the J gene TRBJ1-1; possible D gene TRBD1, 6 bases. The V end was cut by 0 bases, the J end by 1 base, with 12 bases between. Germline values: CDR1 GTSNPN, CDR2 SVGIG (reference sequence). CDR3 length: 15 amino acids. CDR3 amino acids: CAWSVGVQGNTEAFF. The CDR3 DNA reads as TGTGCCTGGAGTGTTGGGGTACAGGGGAACACTGAAGCTTTCTTT.

This clone was seen just once. V and J are TRBV6-5 and TRBJ1-1; 9 bases are shared with TRBD1. Trimming removed 4 bases from V and 11 bases from J; junction bases left unmatched: 11. Germline assignment: CDR1 MNHEY and CDR2 SVGAGI. The CDR3 sequence is 14 residues long. Here the CDR3 DNA reads TGTGCCAGCAGTTCGTCCGACAGGGGGTACAGGGCTTTCTTT. Translating it yields CASSSSDRGYRAFF.

This clone was found once. The chain employs TRBV9 and TRBJ1-2, with 7 bases matching TRBD1. The trim removed 4 bases at V and 4 bases at J, leaving 19 bases unmatched. The CDR3 runs to 18 residues. Germline values: CDR1 SGDLS, CDR2 YYNGEE. The CDR3 nucleotides read TGTGCCAGCAGCAGCGACAGGGCGAGCTCCTACAACTCCTATGGCTACACCTTC. Protein sequence: CASSSDRASSYNSYGYTF.

V and J are TRBV27 and TRBJ2-2, with D unclear. Germline V gene sequence: CDR1 MNHEY, CDR2 SMNVEV (reference sequence). The CDR3 runs 16 residues. Deletions cut 7 bases from V and 0 bases from J, with 15 bases between. The CDR3 DNA reads TGTGCCAGCACCCGAAACAGTGACCCGAACACCGGGGAGCTGTTTTTT. It is translated as CASTRNSDPNTGELFF.

The V call is TRBV5-1, the J call TRBJ2-3; 10 bases are shared with TRBD1. The V and J ends lost 3 bases and 1 base, in that order; junction bases with no gene match: 2. From germline, CDR1 is SGHRS and CDR2 YFSETQ. This CDR3 region has 15 residues. The CDR3 DNA reads as TGCGCCAGCAGCTCCGGACAGGGGGGCACAGATACGCAGTATTTT. Protein sequence: CASSSGQGGTDTQYF.

The rearrangement links TRBV7-6 to TRBJ2-6; possibly TRBD1 for D (6 bases). Trimming stripped 5 bases from V and 4 bases from J, with 12 bases between. The CDR3 consists of 15 residues. CDR1 is SGHVS and CDR2 is FNYEAQ in the germline V gene. CDR3 coding DNA: TGTGCCAGCAGCGCTTACAGGGCCGGGGCCAACGTCCTGACTTTC. Translating gives CASSAYRAGANVLTF.

This clone came up once. The sample carries other DNA sequences with the same CDR3. The V gene is TRBV30, the J gene TRBJ2-7; D uncertain. V gave up 2 bases and J gave up 2 bases, with 7 bases separating them. The CDR3 is made up of 12 amino acids. Germline V gene lookup returns CDR1 GTSNPN and CDR2 SVGIG (reference sequence). In nucleotides, the CDR3 is TGTGCCTGGAGTCTGGCAGCCTACGAGCAGTACTTC. Translation gives CAWSLAAYEQYF.

The chain uses TRBV5-1 and TRBJ2-1; TRBD2 aligns across 9 bases. V lost 4 bases, J lost 8 bases, and 13 bases stayed unmatched. From germline, CDR1 is SGHRS and CDR2 YFSETQ. This CDR3 has 16 amino acids. This CDR3 is CASSPGAGGQGHEQFF. Here the CDR3 DNA reads TGCGCCAGCAGCCCGGGGGCGGGGGGGCAGGGCCATGAGCAGTTCTTC.

The gene calls are TRBV11-2 and TRBJ2-7, with a possible D match to TRBD2 (5 bases). Germline-derived CDR1 and CDR2 are SGHAT and FQNNGV. Trimming removed 5 bases at V and 4 bases at J, with 15 bases between. The CDR3 runs 14 residues. The CDR3 here is CASSPDFGEYEQYF. In nucleotides, the CDR3 is TGTGCCAGCAGCCCTGACTTTGGGGAGTACGAGCAGTACTTC.

This clone was observed a single time. The chain carries TRBV6-5 and TRBJ2-5; 8 nucleotides agree with TRBD1. This CDR3 is built from 12 residues. The germline V gene has CDR1 MNHEY and CDR2 SVGAGI. V lost 6 bases to trimming and J lost 5 bases; unmatched junction nucleotides: 2. The CDR3 nucleotides are TGTGCCAGCAGCCGGGACAGGGAGACCCAGTACTTC. Its protein product is CASSRDRETQYF.

This chain uses TRBV14 with TRBJ2-2; maybe TRBD2 (5 bases). V was cut by 1 base and J by 5 bases, with 11 bases left in between. The CDR3 runs to 15 residues. Germline V gives CDR1 SGHDN, CDR2 FVKESK. The CDR3 DNA reads TGTGCCAGCAGCCAAGCTGGAGGATGGACCGGGGAGCTGTTTTTT. Amino acids: CASSQAGGWTGELFF.

The chain carries TRBV27 and TRBJ1-5; 8 positions match TRBD1. This CDR3 contains 16 residues. Germline lookup yields CDR1 MNHEY and CDR2 SMNVEV (reference sequence). V shed 5 bases, J shed 6 bases, and the junction held 12 bases outside the gene matches. CDR3 DNA: TGTGCCAGCAGTAAATACCGGGACAGGTTTGTTCAGCCCCAGCATTTT. Translation: CASSKYRDRFVQPQHF.

V and J are TRBV5-1 and TRBJ1-6; TRBD1 might be the D (5 bases). This CDR3 comprises 16 residues. CDR1 and CDR2 (germline): SGHRS, YFSETQ. Trimming took 0 bases from V and 0 from J, leaving 7 bases between them. The CDR3 DNA reads TGCGCCAGCAGCTTGGGGGGCGCCTCCTATAATTCACCCCTCCACTTT. Its protein product is CASSLGGASYNSPLHF.

The V call is TRBV12-5, the J call TRBJ2-1; D gene ambiguous. The CDR3 extends over 12 amino acids. CDR1 is LGHNT, CDR2 FRNRAP, per germline. V was pared by 1 base and J by 16 bases, with 14 bases between. Written as DNA, the CDR3 is TGTGCTAGTGGTTTGGCCAACAATGAGCGATTCTTC. This encodes CASGLANNERFF.

The rearrangement joins TRBV28 to TRBJ1-4; tentatively, D is TRBD1 (6 bases). There are 15 residues in the CDR3. Germline lookup yields CDR1 MDHEN and CDR2 SYDVKM. The V and J ends lost 4 bases and 8 bases respectively, with 17 bases between them. The CDR3 protein is CASSSIQGSWEKLFF. The CDR3 coding sequence is TGTGCCAGCAGTTCCATACAGGGTTCATGGGAAAAACTGTTTTTT.

The sample holds one count of this clone. V gene TRBV7-2 combines with J gene TRBJ1-1; D unclear. V gave up 4 bases and J gave up 1 base, with 13 bases separating them. This CDR3 has 15 residues. Germline-derived CDR1 and CDR2 are SGHTA and FQGNSA. The CDR3 nucleotides read TGTGCCAGCAGCTGGAGGATCGGTGGGAACACTGAAGCTTTCTTT. Encoded protein: CASSWRIGGNTEAFF. Variable domain in full (rest from reference TRBV7-2 and TRBJ1-1): GAGVSQSPSNKVTEKGKDVELRCDPISGHTALYWYRQSLGQGLEFLIYFQGNSAPDKSGLPSDRFSAERTGGSVSTLTIQRTQQEDSAVYLCASSWRIGGNTEAFFGQGTRLTVV.

The chain joins TRBV24-1 to TRBJ1-5; 9 bases are a match to TRBD1. Germline CDR1 and CDR2: KGHDR and SFDVKD. CDR3 length: 15 residues. With 4 bases clipped from V and 7 bases from J, the junction kept 7 bases outside the gene matches. CDR3 bases: TGTGCCACCAGTGACTCCGGACAGGGGTACCAGCCCCAGCATTTT. It is translated as CATSDSGQGYQPQHF.

The V call is TRBV4-2, the J call TRBJ2-1; TRBD2 aligns across 15 bases. The CDR3 length is 18 residues. The V gene's germline CDR1 is LGHNA and CDR2 YNFKEQ. The J segment lost 10 bases and the V segment lost 4 bases, leaving 14 bases of the junction unmatched. The CDR3 DNA is TGTGCCAGCAGCCGCCTCGGGACTAGCGGGGGGCCCTCCGAAGAGCAGTTCTTC. Protein sequence: CASSRLGTSGGPSEEQFF.

This chain uses TRBV29-1 with TRBJ1-2, with D hard to call. Trimming took off 4 bases at V and 6 bases at J, with 9 bases between the two ends. The CDR3 sequence is 11 residues long. The germline V gene encodes CDR1 SQVTM and CDR2 ANQGSEA. CDR3 loop: CSVVQEHGYTF. The CDR3 DNA reads as TGCAGCGTTGTCCAGGAACATGGCTACACCTTC.

The chain couples TRBV6-5 to TRBJ2-7; TRBD2 agrees at 8 bases. Germline V gives CDR1 MNHEY, CDR2 SVGAGI. The trim removed 6 bases at V and 2 bases at J, leaving 6 bases unmatched. The CDR3 loop spans 14 amino acids. CDR3 in amino acids: CASRAAGEAYEQYF. In nucleotides, the CDR3 is TGTGCCAGCAGGGCAGCGGGGGAGGCCTACGAGCAGTACTTC.

The chain is built from TRBV6-5 and TRBJ2-7; possibly TRBD1 for D (6 bases). The CDR3 has 14 amino acids. Germline V CDR1 and CDR2: MNHEY, SVGAGI. V was trimmed by 0 bases and J by 2 bases, leaving 8 bases between them. The CDR3, as DNA: TGTGCCAGCAGTTACTCGAACAGGGCCTACGAGCAGTACTTC. Translated, it gives CASSYSNRAYEQYF.

The V and J genes are TRBV6-5 and TRBJ2-1, with 8 bases lining up with TRBD1. CDR3 size: 15 residues. Germline V gene lookup returns CDR1 MNHEY and CDR2 SVGAGI. The ends lost 6 bases at V and 2 bases at J; junction bases unmatched: 6. This CDR3 reads CASRTSGGAYNEQFF. CDR3 DNA sequence: TGTGCCAGCAGAACGTCAGGGGGCGCCTACAATGAGCAGTTCTTC.